A single sample is the source of the 6 T cell receptor beta chains below, sequenced in a study of blood T cell repertoires in COVID-19. Repertoires were generated with immunoSEQ multiplex PCR, while TCRdb's copy carries only in-frame clones and drops some. The sample lists over 250,000 clones, around 90% occurring once. The specimen was PBMCs or T cells enriched from blood (not recorded which). The receptors were gathered from a young woman who had recovered from COVID-19.

The chain recombines TRBV7-8 with TRBJ2-1; 11 bases agree with TRBD2. CDR1 and CDR2 (germline): SGHVS, FQNEAQ. Trimming at V came to 5 bases and at J to 3 bases, leaving 3 bases not matched to a gene. The CDR3 totals 15 residues. The CDR3 nucleotides are TGTGCCAGCAGCCCCCTAGCGGGGGGCTACAATGAGCAGTTCTTC. This translates into CASSPLAGGYNEQFF.

The rearrangement links TRBV19 to TRBJ1-2; D uncertain. Germline CDR1 LNHDA, CDR2 SQIVND (reference sequence). The V and J ends lost 7 bases and 4 bases respectively, with 13 bases between them. The CDR3 sequence is 13 residues long. In DNA form, the CDR3 reads TGTGCCAGTAATGAGGAAGGTCGCTATGGCTACACCTTC. Its protein product is CASNEEGRYGYTF.

This clone came up a few times. The chain links TRBV11-2 to TRBJ2-1, with a weak D call TRBD2 (5 bases). This CDR3 has 16 amino acids. Trimming removed 1 base at V and 0 bases at J, with 10 bases between. Germline CDR1 reads SGHAT; CDR2 reads FQNNGV. DNA of the CDR3: TGTGCCAGCAGCTTAGTAGCGCGGTCCTCCTACAATGAGCAGTTCTTC. It yields the protein CASSLVARSSYNEQFF.

The V call is TRBV4-3, the J call TRBJ2-7, with a weak D call TRBD1 (8 bases). Germline V lookup: CDR1 LGHNA, CDR2 YSLEER. The V gene lost 1 base and the J gene lost 7 bases, with 20 bases spanning the gap. This CDR3 is built from 16 residues. CDR3 bases: TGCGCCAGCAGCCAAGCCCAGACAGGGGAGGGCTGGGAGCAGTACTTC. This encodes CASSQAQTGEGWEQYF.

The chain links TRBV7-7 to TRBJ2-1; tentatively, D is TRBD1 (6 bases). The CDR3 is 15 amino acids. CDR1 is SSHAT, CDR2 FNYEAQ, per germline (reference sequence). The V end was cut by 2 bases, the J end by 5 bases, with 13 bases between. CDR3 residues: CASSLTGPNNNEQFF. The CDR3 nucleotides are TGTGCCAGCAGCTTAACAGGGCCGAATAACAATGAGCAGTTCTTC.

The gene calls are TRBV4-3 and TRBJ1-2; 8 bases map to TRBD1. Trimming cost V 0 bases and J 8 bases; bases outside gene matches: 8. The CDR3 sequence is 15 residues long. Germline V gene data show CDR1 as LGHNA and CDR2 as YSLEER. This CDR3 is CASSQDWTGREGYTF. CDR3 nucleotides: TGCGCCAGCAGCCAAGATTGGACAGGGCGGGAAGGCTACACCTTC.